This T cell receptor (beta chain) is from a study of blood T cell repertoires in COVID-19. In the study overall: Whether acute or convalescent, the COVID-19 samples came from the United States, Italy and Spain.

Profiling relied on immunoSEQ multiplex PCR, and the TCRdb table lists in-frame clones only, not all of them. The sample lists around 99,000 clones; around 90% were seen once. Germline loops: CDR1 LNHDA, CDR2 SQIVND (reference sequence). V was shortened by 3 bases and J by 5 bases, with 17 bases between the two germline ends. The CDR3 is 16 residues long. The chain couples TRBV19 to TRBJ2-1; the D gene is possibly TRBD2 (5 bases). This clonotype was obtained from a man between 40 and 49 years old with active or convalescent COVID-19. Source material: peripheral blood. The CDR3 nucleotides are TGTGCCAGTAGTATCATGGCGGGCTTTGGCAACAATGAGCAGTTCTTC. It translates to CASSIMAGFGNNEQFF. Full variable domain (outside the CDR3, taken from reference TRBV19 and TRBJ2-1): DGGITQSPKYLFRKEGQNVTLSCEQNLNHDAMYWYRQDPGQGLRLIYYSQIVNDFQKGDIAEGYSVSREKKESFPLTVTSAQKNPTAFYLCASSIMAGFGNNEQFFGPGTRLTVL.